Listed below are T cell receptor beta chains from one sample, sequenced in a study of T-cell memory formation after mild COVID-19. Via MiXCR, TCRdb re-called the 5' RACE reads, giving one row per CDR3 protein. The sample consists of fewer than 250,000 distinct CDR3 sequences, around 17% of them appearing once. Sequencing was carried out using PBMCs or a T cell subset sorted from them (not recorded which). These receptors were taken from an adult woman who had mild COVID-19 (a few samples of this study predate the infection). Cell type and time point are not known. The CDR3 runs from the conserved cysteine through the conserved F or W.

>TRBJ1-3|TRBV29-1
CSVLSGPGNTIYF
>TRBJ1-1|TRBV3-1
CASSPITNTEAFF
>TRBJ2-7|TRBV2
CASSPLASGPYEQYF
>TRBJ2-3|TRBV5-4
CASSLGLSTDTQYF
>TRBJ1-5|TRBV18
CASSLGTGAGPQHF
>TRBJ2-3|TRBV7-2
CASSPQGGPPYF
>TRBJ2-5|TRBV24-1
CATRGAALETQYF
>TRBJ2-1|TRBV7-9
CASSFTGTLTNEQFF
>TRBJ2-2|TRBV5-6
CASSGDIAWNTGELFF
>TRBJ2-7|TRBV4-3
CASSQDASYEQYF
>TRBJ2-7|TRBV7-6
CASSLAGDRAYEQYF
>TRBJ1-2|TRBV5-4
CASSFRSNNYGYTF
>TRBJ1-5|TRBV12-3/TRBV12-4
CASSSGAPSNQPQHF
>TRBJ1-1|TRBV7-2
CASSRDRGGTEAFF
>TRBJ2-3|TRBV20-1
CSARDNRAGGPDTQYF
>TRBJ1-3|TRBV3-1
CASSQGRPGGKNTIYF